The 11 T cell receptor beta chains reported below all come from one sample, sequenced in a study of response to subunit inactivated influenza vaccine (dated by TCRdb to 2016 to 2019). The receptor library was made with RT-PCR. The sequencer listed for this sample is Illumina HiSeq 2500. TCRdb reprocessed the public reads (quality trimming at Q25 with fastp, clone calling with MiXCR) and kept in-frame beta chains. Under each unique CDR3 protein, matching rows form one entry showing the most common genes and DNA. Across this sample there are hundreds of thousands of distinct CDR3 sequences, with 15% to 20% seen only once. The ten largest clones take up about a tenth of the sample. Here the sequenced sample was PBMCs from blood, taken 5 days after vaccination. The receptors come from a man aged 50 to 60 who received an inactivated influenza vaccine. Donor details come from another sample of the same person, matched by shared clones.

This clonotype has only a few counts. The rearrangement links TRBV20-1 to TRBJ2-7; maybe TRBD2 (6 bases). With 3 bases removed from V and 0 bases from J, the gap between germline ends came to 12 bases. In germline, CDR1 is DFQATT, CDR2 SNEGSKA (reference sequence). The CDR3 is 14 amino acids. CDR3 region: CSASAGSSSYEQYF. Here the CDR3 DNA reads TGCAGTGCTAGTGCGGGGTCCAGCTCCTACGAGCAGTACTTC.

The chain couples TRBV5-1 to TRBJ2-7; TRBD1 agrees at 11 bases. The V and J ends lost 3 bases and 6 bases, in that order; junction bases with no gene match: 8. The CDR3 is 15 residues long. Per the germline V gene, CDR1 is SGHRS and CDR2 is YFSETQ. The CDR3 coding sequence is TGCGCCAGCAGCTCCACTGGGACAGGGGGGAGCGAGCAGTACTTC. This codes for CASSSTGTGGSEQYF.

This clonotype was counted between two and nine times. The rearrangement joins TRBV7-2 to TRBJ1-6, with D maybe TRBD1 (6 bases). The germline gives CDR1 SGHTA, CDR2 FQGNSA. V lost 1 base to trimming and J lost 7 bases, with 14 bases between them. This CDR3 spans 16 amino acids. CDR3: CASSLVPQGSNSPLHF. The DNA of the CDR3 is TGTGCCAGCAGCTTAGTTCCCCAGGGGTCGAATTCACCCCTCCACTTT. The full variable domain, with the rest looked up from reference TRBV7-2 and TRBJ1-6, is GAGVSQSPSNKVTEKGKDVELRCDPISGHTALYWYRQSLGQGLEFLIYFQGNSAPDKSGLPSDRFSAERTGGSVSTLTIQRTQQEDSAVYLCASSLVPQGSNSPLHFGNGTRLTVT.

V gene TRBV25-1 combines with J gene TRBJ2-5; 10 bases are shared with TRBD2. The CDR3 is made up of 14 amino acids. Trimming took 0 bases from V and 5 from J; bases not matched to a gene: 0. The germline V gene encodes CDR1 MGHDK and CDR2 SYGVNS. CDR3 nucleotide sequence: TGTGCCAGCAGTGAATATAGCGGGAGGGAGACCCAGTACTTC. The encoded protein is CASSEYSGRETQYF.

This clonotype was recorded at least ten times. The chain uses TRBV27 and TRBJ2-3, with D hard to call. V lost 0 bases and J lost 6, with 16 bases in between. Germline values: CDR1 MNHEY, CDR2 SMNVEV (reference sequence). This CDR3 comprises 16 residues. The CDR3 sequence is CASSLSFPALEDTQYF. The CDR3 region has the DNA TGTGCCAGCAGTTTATCGTTCCCAGCGCTCGAGGATACGCAGTATTTT.

This clonotype was recorded many times. V is TRBV20-1 and J is TRBJ2-5; possible D gene TRBD2, 6 bases. Trimming stripped 5 bases from V and 4 bases from J, with 14 bases between. The CDR3 extends over 13 amino acids. CDR1 and CDR2 from the germline V gene are DFQATT and SNEGSKA (reference sequence). CDR3: CSAPGGVGETQYF. In DNA form, the CDR3 reads TGCAGTGCTCCCGGGGGAGTAGGAGAGACCCAGTACTTC.

This clonotype turned up a few times. The chain has TRBV9 and TRBJ2-3, with 10 bases lining up with TRBD2. The CDR3 has 16 residues. Germline assignment: CDR1 SGDLS and CDR2 YYNGEE. The junction had 9 bases not matched to a gene; V was cut back by 6 bases and J by 2 bases. The CDR3 region has the DNA TGTGCCAGCACCCGGGGGCTAGCGGGAGTCACAGATACGCAGTATTTT. It encodes CASTRGLAGVTDTQYF.

This sequence joins TRBV12-3 or TRBV12-4 and TRBJ2-1, with D maybe TRBD2 (6 bases). V was shortened by 4 bases and J by 2 bases, with 12 bases between the two germline ends. This CDR3 has 15 amino acids. The CDR3 region is CASSSGGTPYNEQFF. CDR3 coding DNA: TGTGCCAGCAGTTCCGGGGGAACCCCCTACAATGAGCAGTTCTTC.

The rearrangement uses TRBV12-3 or TRBV12-4 and TRBJ1-6; no reliable D call. The length of the CDR3 is 17 residues. Trimming cost V 2 bases and J 6 bases, with 17 bases left between them. The CDR3 nucleotides are TGTGCCAGCAGTTTAAGGAGGGCACTGGGCCCTAATTCACCCCTCCACTTT. Translated, it gives CASSLRRALGPNSPLHF.

This clonotype was picked up a small number of times. This chain connects TRBV12-3 or TRBV12-4 to TRBJ1-3, with D possibly TRBD1 on 5 matching bases. V was shortened by 2 bases and J by 1 base, with 12 bases between the two germline ends. This CDR3 is built from 16 residues. The CDR3 nucleotides are TGTGCCAGCAGTTTAATGGGGGTATATTCTGGAAACACCATATATTTT. Its translation: CASSLMGVYSGNTIYF.

This clonotype was seen a handful of times. The genes are TRBV12-3 or TRBV12-4 and TRBJ1-5, with D perhaps matching TRBD1 (5 bases). Trimming left V 7 bases short and J 5 bases short, with 18 bases between. The CDR3 has 15 residues. The CDR3 here is CASNTMGGTDQPQHF. The CDR3 DNA sequence: TGTGCCAGCAACACGATGGGGGGGACGGATCAGCCCCAGCATTTT.